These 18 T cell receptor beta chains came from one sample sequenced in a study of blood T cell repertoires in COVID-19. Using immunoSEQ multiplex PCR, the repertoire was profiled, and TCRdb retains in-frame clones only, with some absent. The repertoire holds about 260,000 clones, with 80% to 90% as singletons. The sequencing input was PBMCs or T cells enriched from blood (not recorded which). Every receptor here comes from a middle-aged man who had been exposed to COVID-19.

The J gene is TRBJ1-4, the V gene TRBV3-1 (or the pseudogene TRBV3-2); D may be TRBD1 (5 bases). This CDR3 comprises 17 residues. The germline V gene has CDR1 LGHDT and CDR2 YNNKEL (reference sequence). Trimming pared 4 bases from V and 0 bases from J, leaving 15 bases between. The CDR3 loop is CASSRRQLMATNEKLFF. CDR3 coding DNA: TGTGCCAGCAGCCGTAGACAGCTGATGGCAACTAATGAAAAACTGTTTTTT.

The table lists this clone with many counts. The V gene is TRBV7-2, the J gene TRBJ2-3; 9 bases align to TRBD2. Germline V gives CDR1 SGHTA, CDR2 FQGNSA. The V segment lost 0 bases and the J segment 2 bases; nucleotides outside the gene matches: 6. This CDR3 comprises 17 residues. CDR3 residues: CASSLALAGGLTDTQYF. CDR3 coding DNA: TGTGCCAGCAGCTTAGCCCTCGCGGGGGGGCTCACAGATACGCAGTATTTT.

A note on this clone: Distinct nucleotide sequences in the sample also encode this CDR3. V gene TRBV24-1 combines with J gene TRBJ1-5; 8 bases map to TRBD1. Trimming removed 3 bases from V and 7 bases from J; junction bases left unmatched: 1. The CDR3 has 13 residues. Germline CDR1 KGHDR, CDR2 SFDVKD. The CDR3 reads CATSDPGGQPQHF. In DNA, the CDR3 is TGTGCCACCAGTGATCCAGGGGGCCAGCCCCAGCATTTT.

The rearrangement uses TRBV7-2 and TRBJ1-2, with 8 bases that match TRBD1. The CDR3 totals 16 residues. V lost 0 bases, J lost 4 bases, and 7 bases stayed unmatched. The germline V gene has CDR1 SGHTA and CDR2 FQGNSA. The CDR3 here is CASSLAPDRGSYGYTF. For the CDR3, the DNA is TGTGCCAGCAGCTTAGCCCCTGACAGGGGTAGCTATGGCTACACCTTC.

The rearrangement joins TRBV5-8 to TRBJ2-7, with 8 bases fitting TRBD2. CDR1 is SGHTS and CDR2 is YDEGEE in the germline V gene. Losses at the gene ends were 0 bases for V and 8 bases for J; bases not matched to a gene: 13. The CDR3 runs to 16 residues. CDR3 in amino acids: CASSLAGGGGLPKQYV. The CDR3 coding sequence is TGTGCCAGCAGCTTGGCCGGGGGGGGCGGTCTCCCCAAGCAGTACGTC.

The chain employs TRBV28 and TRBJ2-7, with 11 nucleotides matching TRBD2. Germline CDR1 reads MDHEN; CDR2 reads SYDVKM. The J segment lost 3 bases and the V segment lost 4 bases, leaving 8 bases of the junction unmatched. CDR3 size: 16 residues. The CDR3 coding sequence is TGTGCCAGCAGTTCCACTAGCGGGGGCCGTTACTACGAGCAGTACTTC. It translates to CASSSTSGGRYYEQYF.

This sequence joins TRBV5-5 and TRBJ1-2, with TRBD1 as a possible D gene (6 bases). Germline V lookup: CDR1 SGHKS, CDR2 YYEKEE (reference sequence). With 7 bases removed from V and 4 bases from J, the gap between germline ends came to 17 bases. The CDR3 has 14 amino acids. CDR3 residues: CASDRREVGYGYTF. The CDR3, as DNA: TGTGCCAGCGACAGGAGAGAAGTCGGCTATGGCTACACCTTC.

CDR3 amino acids: CASSSRVPYLISYEQYF. The CDR3 DNA reads as TGTGCCAGCAGTAGCAGGGTACCGTACTTAATCTCCTACGAGCAGTACTTC. V usage is TRBV4-2 and J usage is TRBJ2-7; D might be TRBD1 (5 bases). This CDR3 spans 17 amino acids. V lost 6 bases, J lost 0 bases, and 21 bases lay in between. CDR1 and CDR2 from the germline V gene are LGHNA and YNFKEQ.

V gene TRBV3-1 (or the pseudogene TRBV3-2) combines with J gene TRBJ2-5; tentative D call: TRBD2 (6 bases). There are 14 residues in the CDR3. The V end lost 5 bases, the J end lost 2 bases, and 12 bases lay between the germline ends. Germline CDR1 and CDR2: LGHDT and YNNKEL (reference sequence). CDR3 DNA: TGTGCCAGCAGCGCACTGGGACTTCAAGAGACCCAGTACTTC. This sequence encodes CASSALGLQETQYF.

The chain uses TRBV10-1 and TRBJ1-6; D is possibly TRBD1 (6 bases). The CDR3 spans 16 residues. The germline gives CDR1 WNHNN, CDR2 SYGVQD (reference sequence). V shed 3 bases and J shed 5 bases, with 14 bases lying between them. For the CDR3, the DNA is TGCGCCAGCAGTGAAAAGGGGGTAGTCGATAATTCACCCCTCCACTTT. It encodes CASSEKGVVDNSPLHF.

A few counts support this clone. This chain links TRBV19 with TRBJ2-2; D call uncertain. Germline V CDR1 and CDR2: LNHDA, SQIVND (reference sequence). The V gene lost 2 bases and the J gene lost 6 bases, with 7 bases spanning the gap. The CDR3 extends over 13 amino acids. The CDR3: CASSISRPGELFF. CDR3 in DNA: TGTGCCAGTAGTATATCTAGGCCCGGGGAGCTGTTTTTT.

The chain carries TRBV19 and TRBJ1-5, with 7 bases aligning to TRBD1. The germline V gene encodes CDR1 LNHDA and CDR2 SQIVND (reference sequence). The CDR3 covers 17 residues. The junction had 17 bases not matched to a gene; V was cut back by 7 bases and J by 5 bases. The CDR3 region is CASTPEGAYPLDQPQHF. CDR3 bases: TGTGCCAGTACCCCAGAGGGGGCGTATCCCCTCGATCAGCCCCAGCATTTT. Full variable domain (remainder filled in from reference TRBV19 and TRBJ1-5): DGGITQSPKYLFRKEGQNVTLSCEQNLNHDAMYWYRQDPGQGLRLIYYSQIVNDFQKGDIAEGYSVSREKKESFPLTVTSAQKNPTAFYLCASTPEGAYPLDQPQHFGDGTRLSIL.

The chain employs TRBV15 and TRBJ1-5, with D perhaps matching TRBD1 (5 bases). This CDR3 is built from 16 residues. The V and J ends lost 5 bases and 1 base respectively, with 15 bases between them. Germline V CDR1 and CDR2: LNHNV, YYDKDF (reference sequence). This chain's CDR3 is CATSSRLDTSNQPQHF. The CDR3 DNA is TGTGCCACCAGCTCCCGCCTGGACACCAGCAATCAGCCCCAGCATTTT.

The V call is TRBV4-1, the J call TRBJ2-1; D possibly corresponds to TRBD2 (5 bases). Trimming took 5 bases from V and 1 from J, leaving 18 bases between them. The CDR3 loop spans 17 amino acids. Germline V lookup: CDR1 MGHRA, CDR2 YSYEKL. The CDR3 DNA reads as TGCGCCAGCAGCAGCCGCCATGTCGGGATATCCTACAATGAGCAGTTCTTC. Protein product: CASSSRHVGISYNEQFF.

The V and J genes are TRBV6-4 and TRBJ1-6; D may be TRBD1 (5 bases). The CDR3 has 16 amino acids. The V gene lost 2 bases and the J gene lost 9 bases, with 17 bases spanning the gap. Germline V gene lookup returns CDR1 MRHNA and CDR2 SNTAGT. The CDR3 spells CASSDLPGGKGSPLHF. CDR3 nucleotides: TGTGCCAGCAGTGACCTCCCGGGGGGAAAGGGTTCACCCCTCCACTTT.

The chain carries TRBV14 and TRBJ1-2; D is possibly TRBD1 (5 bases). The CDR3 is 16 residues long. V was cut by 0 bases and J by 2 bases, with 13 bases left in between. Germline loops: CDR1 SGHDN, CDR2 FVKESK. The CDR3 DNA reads TGTGCCAGCAGCCAAGATCCTGGGACTTTAAACTATGGCTACACCTTC. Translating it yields CASSQDPGTLNYGYTF.

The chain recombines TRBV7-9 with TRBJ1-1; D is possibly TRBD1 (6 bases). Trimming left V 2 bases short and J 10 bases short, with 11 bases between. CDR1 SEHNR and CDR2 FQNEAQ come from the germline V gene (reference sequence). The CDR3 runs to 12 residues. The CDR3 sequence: CASSLRPGAAFF. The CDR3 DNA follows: TGTGCCAGCAGCTTAAGGCCAGGGGCAGCTTTCTTT.

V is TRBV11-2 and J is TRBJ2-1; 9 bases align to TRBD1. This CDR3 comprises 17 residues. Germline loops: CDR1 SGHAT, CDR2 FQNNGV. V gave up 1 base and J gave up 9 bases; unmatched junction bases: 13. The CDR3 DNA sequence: TGTGCCAGCAGCTTAGCTTTGCCGGGACAGGGTGGGGGTGAGCAGTTCTTC. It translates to CASSLALPGQGGGEQFF.